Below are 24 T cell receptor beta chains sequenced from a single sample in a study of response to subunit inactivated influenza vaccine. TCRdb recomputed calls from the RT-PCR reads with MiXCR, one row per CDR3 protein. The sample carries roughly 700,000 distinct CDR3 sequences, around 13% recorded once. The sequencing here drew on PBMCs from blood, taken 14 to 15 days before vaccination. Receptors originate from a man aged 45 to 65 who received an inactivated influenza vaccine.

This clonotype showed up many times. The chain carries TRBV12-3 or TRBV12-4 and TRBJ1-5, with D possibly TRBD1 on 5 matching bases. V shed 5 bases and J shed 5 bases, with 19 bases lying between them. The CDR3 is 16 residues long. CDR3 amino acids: CASSKGPSSPYQPQHF. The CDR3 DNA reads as TGTGCCAGCAGTAAGGGACCGAGTTCCCCTTATCAGCCCCAGCATTTT.

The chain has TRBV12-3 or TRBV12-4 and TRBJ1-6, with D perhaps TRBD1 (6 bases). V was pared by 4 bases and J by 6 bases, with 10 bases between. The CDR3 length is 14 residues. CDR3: CASSSTGSNSPLHF. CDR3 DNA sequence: TGTGCCAGCAGTTCCACAGGGAGTAATTCACCCCTCCACTTT.

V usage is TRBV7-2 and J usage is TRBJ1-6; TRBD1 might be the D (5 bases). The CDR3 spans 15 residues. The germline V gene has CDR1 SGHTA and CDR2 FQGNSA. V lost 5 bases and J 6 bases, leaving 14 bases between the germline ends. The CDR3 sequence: CASSPAGGSNSPLHF. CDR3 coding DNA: TGTGCCAGCAGCCCGGCTGGGGGTTCTAATTCACCCCTCCACTTT.

CDR3 sequence (DNA): TGTGCCAGCAGCTTCAACAGCGGGAGGATTGGGTACGAGCAGTACTTC. Protein sequence: CASSFNSGRIGYEQYF. This rearrangement joins TRBV27 to TRBJ2-7; TRBD2 agrees at 9 bases. The germline V gene has CDR1 MNHEY and CDR2 SMNVEV (reference sequence). The CDR3 consists of 16 residues. The V segment lost 6 bases and the J segment 4 bases; nucleotides outside the gene matches: 13.

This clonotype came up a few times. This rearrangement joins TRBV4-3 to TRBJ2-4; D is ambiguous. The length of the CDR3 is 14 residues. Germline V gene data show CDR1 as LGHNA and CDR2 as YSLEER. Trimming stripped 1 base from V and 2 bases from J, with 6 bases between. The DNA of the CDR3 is TGCGCCAGCAGCCAAGCTGGAACCAAAAACATTCAGTACTTC. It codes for CASSQAGTKNIQYF.

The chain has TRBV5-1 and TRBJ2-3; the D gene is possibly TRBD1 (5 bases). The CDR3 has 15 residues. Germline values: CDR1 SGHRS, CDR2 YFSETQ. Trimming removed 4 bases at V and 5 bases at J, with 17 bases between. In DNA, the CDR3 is TGCGCCAGCAGCGCTATTGGGGCTGGTAGAGATACGCAGTATTTT. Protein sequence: CASSAIGAGRDTQYF.

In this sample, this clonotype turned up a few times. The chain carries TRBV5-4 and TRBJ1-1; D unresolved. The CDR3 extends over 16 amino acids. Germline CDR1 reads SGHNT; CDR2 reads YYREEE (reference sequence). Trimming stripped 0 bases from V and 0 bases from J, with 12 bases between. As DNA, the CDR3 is TGTGCCAGCAGCTTGGCCGCGGGGATCATGAACACTGAAGCTTTCTTT. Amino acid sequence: CASSLAAGIMNTEAFF.

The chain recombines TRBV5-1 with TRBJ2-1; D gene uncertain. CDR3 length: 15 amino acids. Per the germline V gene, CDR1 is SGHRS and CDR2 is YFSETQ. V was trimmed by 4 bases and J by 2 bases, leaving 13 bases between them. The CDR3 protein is CASSRGKKTYNEQFF. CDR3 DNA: TGCGCCAGCAGCCGTGGGAAAAAAACCTACAATGAGCAGTTCTTC. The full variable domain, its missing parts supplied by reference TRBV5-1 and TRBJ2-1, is KAGVTQTPRYLIKTRGQQVTLSCSPISGHRSVSWYQQTPGQGLQFLFEYFSETQRNKGNFPGRFSGRQFSNSRSEMNVSTLELGDSALYLCASSRGKKTYNEQFFGPGTRLTVL.

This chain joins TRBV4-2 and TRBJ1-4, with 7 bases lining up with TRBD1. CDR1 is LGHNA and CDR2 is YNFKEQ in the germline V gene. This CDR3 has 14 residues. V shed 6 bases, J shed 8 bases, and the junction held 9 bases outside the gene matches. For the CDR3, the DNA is TGTGCCAGCAGTCAAACAGGGGAGGGCGAAAAACTGTTTTTT. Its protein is CASSQTGEGEKLFF.

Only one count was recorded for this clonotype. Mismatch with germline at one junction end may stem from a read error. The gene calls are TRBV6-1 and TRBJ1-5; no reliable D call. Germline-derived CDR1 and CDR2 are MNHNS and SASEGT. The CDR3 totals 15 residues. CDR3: CASSVNSLLNRPQHF. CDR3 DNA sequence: TGTGCCAGCAGTGTTAACAGCCTCCTTAATCGGCCCCAGCATTTT.

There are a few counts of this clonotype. The CDR3 loop reads CASSQGQGLADGYTF. The CDR3 nucleotides read TGCGCCAGCAGCCAAGGACAGGGTTTGGCGGATGGCTACACCTTC. The chain is built from TRBV4-3 and TRBJ1-2; the match to TRBD1 covers 7 bases. The CDR3 is 15 amino acids. Trimming cost V 1 base and J 6 bases; bases outside gene matches: 8. Germline assignment: CDR1 LGHNA and CDR2 YSLEER.

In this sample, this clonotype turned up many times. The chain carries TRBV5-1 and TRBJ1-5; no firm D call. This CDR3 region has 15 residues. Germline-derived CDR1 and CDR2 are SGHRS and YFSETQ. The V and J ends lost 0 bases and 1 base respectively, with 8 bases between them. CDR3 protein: CASSLGGSSNQPQHF. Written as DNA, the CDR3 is TGCGCCAGCAGCTTGGGCGGCAGCAGCAATCAGCCCCAGCATTTT. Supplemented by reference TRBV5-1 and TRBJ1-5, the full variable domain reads KAGVTQTPRYLIKTRGQQVTLSCSPISGHRSVSWYQQTPGQGLQFLFEYFSETQRNKGNFPGRFSGRQFSNSRSEMNVSTLELGDSALYLCASSLGGSSNQPQHFGDGTRLSIL.

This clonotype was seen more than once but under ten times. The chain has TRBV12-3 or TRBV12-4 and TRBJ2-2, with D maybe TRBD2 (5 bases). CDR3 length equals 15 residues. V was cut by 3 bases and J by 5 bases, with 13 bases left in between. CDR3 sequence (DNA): TGTGCCAGCAGTTTCGTTGGGAGTGAGACCGGGGAGCTGTTTTTT. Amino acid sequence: CASSFVGSETGELFF.

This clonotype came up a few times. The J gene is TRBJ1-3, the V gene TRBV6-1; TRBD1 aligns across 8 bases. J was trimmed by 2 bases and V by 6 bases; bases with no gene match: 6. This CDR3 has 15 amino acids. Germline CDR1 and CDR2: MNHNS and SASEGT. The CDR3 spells CASSPSDRAGNTIYF. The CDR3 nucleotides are TGTGCCAGCAGCCCCTCGGACAGGGCTGGAAACACCATATATTTT.

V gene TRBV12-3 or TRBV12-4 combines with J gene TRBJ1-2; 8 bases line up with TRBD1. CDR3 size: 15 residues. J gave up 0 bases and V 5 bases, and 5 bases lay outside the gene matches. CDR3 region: CASSRGGQANYGYTF. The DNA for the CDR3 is TGTGCCAGCAGTCGCGGGGGACAGGCTAACTATGGCTACACCTTC.

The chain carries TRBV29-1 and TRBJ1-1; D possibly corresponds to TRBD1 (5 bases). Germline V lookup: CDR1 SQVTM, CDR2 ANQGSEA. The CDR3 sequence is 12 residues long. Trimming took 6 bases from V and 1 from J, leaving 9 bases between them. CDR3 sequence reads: CSVGERNTEAFF. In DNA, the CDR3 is TGCAGCGTGGGGGAAAGGAACACTGAAGCTTTCTTT.

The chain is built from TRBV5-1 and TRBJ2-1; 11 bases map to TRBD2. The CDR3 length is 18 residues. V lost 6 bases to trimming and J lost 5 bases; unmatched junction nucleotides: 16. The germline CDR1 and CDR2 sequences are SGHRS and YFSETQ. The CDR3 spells CASKRLGDTTSGNNEQFF. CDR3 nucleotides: TGCGCCAGCAAACGGTTGGGGGATACGACTAGCGGGAACAATGAGCAGTTCTTC.

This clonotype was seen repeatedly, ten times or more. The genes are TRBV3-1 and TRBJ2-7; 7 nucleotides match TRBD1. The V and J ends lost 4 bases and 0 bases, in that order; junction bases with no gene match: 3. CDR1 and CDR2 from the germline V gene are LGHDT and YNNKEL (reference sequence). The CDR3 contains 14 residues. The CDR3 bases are TGTGCCAGCAGCCGGGACAGCAGCTCCTACGAGCAGTACTTC. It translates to CASSRDSSSYEQYF.

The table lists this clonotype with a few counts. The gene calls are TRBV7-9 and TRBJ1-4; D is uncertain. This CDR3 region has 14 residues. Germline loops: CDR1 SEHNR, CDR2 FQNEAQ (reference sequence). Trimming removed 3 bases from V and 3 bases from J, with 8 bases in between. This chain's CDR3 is CASSFLGANEKLFF. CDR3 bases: TGTGCCAGCAGCTTCCTGGGAGCTAATGAAAAACTGTTTTTT.

The chain's CDR3 is CASVGSSLGNEKLFF. In nucleotides, the CDR3 is TGTGCCAGCGTAGGATCTTCACTGGGTAATGAAAAACTGTTTTTT. V and J are TRBV6-1 and TRBJ1-4; D remains ambiguous. CDR1 and CDR2 (germline): MNHNS, SASEGT. This CDR3 is built from 15 residues. The V end lost 8 bases, the J end lost 4 bases, and 17 bases lay between the germline ends.

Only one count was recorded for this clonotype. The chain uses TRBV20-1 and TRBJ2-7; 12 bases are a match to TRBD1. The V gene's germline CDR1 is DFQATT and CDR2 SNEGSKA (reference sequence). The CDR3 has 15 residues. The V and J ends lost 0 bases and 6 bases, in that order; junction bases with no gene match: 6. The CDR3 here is CSARDLGTGGLEQYF. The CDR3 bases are TGCAGTGCTAGAGATTTAGGGACAGGGGGCCTCGAGCAGTACTTC.

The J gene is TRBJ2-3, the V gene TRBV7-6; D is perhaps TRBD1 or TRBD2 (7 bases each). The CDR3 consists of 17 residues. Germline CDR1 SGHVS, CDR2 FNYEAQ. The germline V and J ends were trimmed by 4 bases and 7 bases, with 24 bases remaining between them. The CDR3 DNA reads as TGTGCCAGCAGCTCACGTTTTCGCGACAGGGAGGGGAATACGCAGTATTTT. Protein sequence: CASSSRFRDREGNTQYF.

The CDR3 coding sequence is TGTGCCAGCAGCTTAGCCTATCTTAGCGGGAGAAATCGGCGGGGGAACGTTGGGCAGTTCTTC. Translating it yields CASSLAYLSGRNRRGNVGQFF. The chain recombines TRBV7-2 with TRBJ2-1; 9 bases match TRBD2. The germline CDR1 and CDR2 sequences are SGHTA and FQGNSA. The CDR3 is made up of 21 amino acids. Trimming at V came to 0 bases and at J to 12 bases, leaving 27 bases not matched to a gene.

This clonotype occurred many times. The CDR3, as DNA: TGCGCCAGCAGCTTCTCAACCCCGACCGGAGGGTACACCGGGGAGCTGTTTTTT. This sequence encodes CASSFSTPTGGYTGELFF. The rearrangement uses TRBV5-1 and TRBJ2-2, with D maybe TRBD2 (6 bases). CDR1 SGHRS and CDR2 YFSETQ come from the germline V gene. V lost 2 bases to trimming and J lost 3 bases, with 20 bases between them. There are 18 residues in the CDR3.